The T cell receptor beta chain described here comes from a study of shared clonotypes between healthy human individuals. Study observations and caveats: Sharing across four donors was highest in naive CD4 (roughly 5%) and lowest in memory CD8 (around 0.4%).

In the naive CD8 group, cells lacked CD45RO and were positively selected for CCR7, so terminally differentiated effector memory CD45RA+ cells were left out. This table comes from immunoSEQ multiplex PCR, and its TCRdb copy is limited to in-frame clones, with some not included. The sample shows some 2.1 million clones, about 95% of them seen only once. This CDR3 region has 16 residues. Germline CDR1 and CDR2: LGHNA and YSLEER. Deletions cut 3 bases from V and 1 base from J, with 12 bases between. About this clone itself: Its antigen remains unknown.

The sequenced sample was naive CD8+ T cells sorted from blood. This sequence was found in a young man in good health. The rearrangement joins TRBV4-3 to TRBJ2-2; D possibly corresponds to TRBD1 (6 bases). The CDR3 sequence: CASSQVVGQNTGELFF. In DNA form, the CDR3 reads TGCGCCAGCAGCCAGGTTGTGGGACAGAACACCGGGGAGCTGTTTTTT.